This T cell receptor (beta chain) came from a study of cytomegalovirus exposure and HLA in healthy donors. Study-level results: The study labeled about 160 TCR beta chains cytomegalovirus-associated.

In this sample, this clone turned up once. Its antigen is unidentified. Researchers ran the PCR with 60 Vbeta and 13 Jbeta primers. Only in-frame clones appear in the TCRdb table, and some are missing; sequencing was by immunoSEQ multiplex PCR. The sample consists of 100,000 to 150,000 clones, about 83% of them appearing once. With 8 bases removed from V and 8 bases from J, the gap between germline ends came to 9 bases. This CDR3 is built from 9 residues. From germline, CDR1 is DFQATT and CDR2 SNEGSKA (reference sequence). Sequencing was done on a sample of PBMCs. The receptor's source is a middle-aged woman in good health and CMV-seropositive. The rearrangement uses TRBV20-1 and TRBJ1-2; D possibly corresponds to TRBD1 (5 bases). CDR3 DNA sequence: TGCAGTACCCGGGGGGGCTACACCTTC. This codes for CSTRGGYTF.